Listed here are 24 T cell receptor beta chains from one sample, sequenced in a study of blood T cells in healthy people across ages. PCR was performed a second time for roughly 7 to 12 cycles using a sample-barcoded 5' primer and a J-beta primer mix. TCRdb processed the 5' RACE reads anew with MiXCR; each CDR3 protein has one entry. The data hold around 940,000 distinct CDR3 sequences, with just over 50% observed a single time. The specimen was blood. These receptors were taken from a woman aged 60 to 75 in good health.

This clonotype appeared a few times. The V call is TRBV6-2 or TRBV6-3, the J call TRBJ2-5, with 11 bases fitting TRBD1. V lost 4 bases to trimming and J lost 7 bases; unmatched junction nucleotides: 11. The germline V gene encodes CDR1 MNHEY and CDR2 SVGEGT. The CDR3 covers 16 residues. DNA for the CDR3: TGTGCCAGCAGTTTCGGACAGGGGGCAGTTTCGAGGACCCAGTACTTC. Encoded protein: CASSFGQGAVSRTQYF.

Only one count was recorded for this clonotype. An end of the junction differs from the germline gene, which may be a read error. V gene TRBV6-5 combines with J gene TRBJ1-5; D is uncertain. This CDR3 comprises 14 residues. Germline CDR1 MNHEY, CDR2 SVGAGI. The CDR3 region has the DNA TGTGCCAGCAGGAAGACATATAGCGATCAGCCCCAGCATTTT. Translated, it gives CASRKTYSDQPQHF.

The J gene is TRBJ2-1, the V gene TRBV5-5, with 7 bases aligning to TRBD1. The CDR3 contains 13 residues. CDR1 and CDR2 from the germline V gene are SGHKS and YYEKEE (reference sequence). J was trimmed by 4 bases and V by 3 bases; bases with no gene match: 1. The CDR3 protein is CASSSTGYNEQFF. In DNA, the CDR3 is TGTGCCAGCAGCTCGACAGGGTACAATGAGCAGTTCTTC.

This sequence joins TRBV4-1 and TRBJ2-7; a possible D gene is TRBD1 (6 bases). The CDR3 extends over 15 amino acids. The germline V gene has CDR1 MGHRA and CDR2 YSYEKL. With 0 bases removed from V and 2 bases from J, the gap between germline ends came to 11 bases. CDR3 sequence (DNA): TGCGCCAGCAGCCAAGATCCAGGGGTCGCCTACGAGCAGTACTTC. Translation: CASSQDPGVAYEQYF.

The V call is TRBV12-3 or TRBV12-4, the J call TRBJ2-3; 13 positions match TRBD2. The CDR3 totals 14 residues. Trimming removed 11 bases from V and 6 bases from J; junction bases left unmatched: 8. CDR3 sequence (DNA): TGTGCCGGCACCCTGGGACTAGCGGGGGATACGCAGTATTTT. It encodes CAGTLGLAGDTQYF.

DNA for the CDR3: TGCAGCGTCTTAGGGGGGGATCTTCGGCTAGCGGGAGGGCCCTCCCCCTACAATGAGCAGTACTTC. It translates to CSVLGGDLRLAGGPSPYNEQYF. The rearrangement uses TRBV29-1 and TRBJ2-7; 12 bases map to TRBD2. Germline V gives CDR1 SQVTM, CDR2 ANQGSEA. The CDR3 covers 22 residues. With 6 bases clipped from V and 7 bases from J, the junction kept 34 bases outside the gene matches.

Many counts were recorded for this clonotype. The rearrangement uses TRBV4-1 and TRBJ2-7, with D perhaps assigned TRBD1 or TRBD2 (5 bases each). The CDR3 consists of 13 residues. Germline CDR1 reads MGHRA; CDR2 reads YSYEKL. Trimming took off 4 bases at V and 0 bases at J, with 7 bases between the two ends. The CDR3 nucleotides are TGCGCCAGCAGCCGGGGGATCTCCTACGAGCAGTACTTC. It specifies CASSRGISYEQYF.

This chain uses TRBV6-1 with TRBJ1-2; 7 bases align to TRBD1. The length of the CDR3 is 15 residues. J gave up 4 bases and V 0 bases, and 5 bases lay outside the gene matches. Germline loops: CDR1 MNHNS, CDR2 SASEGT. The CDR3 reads CASSEARDSSYGYTF. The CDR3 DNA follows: TGTGCCAGCAGTGAAGCGCGGGACAGCTCCTATGGCTACACCTTC.

This CDR3 reads CASSLPHRRWEETQYF. CDR3 bases: TGTGCCAGCAGCTTACCCCACCGGCGGTGGGAAGAGACCCAGTACTTC. The chain links TRBV7-9 to TRBJ2-7; D gene uncertain. The J call may be wrong; the DNA end is better matched by TRBJ2-5. The CDR3 length is 16 residues. Germline V gene lookup returns CDR1 SEHNR and CDR2 FQNEAQ (reference sequence).

This chain's CDR3 is CASSREFKNIQYF. The CDR3 DNA sequence: TGTGCCAGCAGCAGGGAGTTCAAAAACATTCAGTACTTC. J is TRBJ2-7 and V is TRBV6-5, with D perhaps TRBD1 or TRBD2 (5 bases each). The better agreement between TRBJ2-4 and the DNA end casts doubt on the J call. Germline V gene data show CDR1 as MNHEY and CDR2 as SVGAGI. This CDR3 contains 13 residues.

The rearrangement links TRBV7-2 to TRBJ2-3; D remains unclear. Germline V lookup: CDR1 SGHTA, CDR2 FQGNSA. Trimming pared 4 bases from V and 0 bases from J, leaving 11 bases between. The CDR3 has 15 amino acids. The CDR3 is CASSSTVASTDTQYF. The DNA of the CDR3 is TGTGCCAGCAGCTCCACGGTGGCAAGCACAGATACGCAGTATTTT.

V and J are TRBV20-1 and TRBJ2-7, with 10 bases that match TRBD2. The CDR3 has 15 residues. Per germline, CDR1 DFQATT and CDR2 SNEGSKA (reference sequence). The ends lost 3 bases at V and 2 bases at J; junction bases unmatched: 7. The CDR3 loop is CSARLFSGGTYEQYF. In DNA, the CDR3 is TGCAGTGCTAGGTTGTTTAGCGGGGGGACCTACGAGCAGTACTTC.

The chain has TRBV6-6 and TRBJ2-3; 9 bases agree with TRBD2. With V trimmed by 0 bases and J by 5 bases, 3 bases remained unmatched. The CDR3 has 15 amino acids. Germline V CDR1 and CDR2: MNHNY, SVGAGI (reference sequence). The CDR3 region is CASSYSGGRVDTQYF. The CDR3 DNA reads TGTGCCAGCAGTTACTCTGGCGGGAGGGTAGATACGCAGTATTTT.

CDR3 bases: TGTGCCAGCAGATTAACAGAGGTGTACATTCAGTACTTC. Translation: CASRLTEVYIQYF. J is TRBJ2-7 and V is TRBV2; D unresolved. Matching the DNA end better, TRBJ2-4 makes the J call doubtful. Germline V gene lookup returns CDR1 SNHLY and CDR2 FYNNEI. This CDR3 contains 13 residues.

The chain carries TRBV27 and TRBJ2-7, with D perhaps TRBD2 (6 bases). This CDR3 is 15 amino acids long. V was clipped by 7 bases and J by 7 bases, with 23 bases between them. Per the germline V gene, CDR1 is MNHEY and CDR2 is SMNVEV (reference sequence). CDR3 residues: CASKSGTGSYNEQYF. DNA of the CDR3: TGTGCCAGCAAATCCGGGACTGGCAGTTACAATGAGCAGTACTTC.

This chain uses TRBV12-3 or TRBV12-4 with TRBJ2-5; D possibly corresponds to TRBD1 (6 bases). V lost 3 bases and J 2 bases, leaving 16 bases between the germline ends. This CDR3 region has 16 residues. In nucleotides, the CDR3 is TGTGCCAGCAGTTTCTTTACCAGGGGTGGACAAGAGACCCAGTACTTC. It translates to CASSFFTRGGQETQYF.

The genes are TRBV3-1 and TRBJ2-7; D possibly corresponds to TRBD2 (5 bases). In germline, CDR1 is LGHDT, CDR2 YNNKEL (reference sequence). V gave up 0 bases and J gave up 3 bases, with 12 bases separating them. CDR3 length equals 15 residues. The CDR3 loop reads CASSQDTSGIYEQYF. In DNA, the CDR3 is TGTGCCAGCAGCCAAGATACGAGCGGAATCTACGAGCAGTACTTC.

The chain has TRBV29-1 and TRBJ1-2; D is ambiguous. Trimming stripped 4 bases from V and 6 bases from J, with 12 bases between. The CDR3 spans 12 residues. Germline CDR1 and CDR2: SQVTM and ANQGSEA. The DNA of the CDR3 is TGCAGCGTTGGCGGGGTTCCGGATGGCTACACCTTC. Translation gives CSVGGVPDGYTF.

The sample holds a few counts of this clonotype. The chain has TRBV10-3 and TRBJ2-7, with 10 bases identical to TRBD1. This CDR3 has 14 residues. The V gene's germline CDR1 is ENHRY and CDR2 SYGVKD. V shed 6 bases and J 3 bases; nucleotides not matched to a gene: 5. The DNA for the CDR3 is TGTGCCATCAGAACCGGGACAGGGGACTACGAGCAGTACTTC. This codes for CAIRTGTGDYEQYF.

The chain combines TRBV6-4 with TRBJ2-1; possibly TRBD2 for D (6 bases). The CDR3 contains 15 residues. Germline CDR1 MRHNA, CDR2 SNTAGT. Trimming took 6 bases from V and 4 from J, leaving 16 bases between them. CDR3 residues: CASRRRESLYNEQFF. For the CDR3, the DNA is TGTGCCAGCAGAAGACGGGAGTCCCTATACAATGAGCAGTTCTTC.

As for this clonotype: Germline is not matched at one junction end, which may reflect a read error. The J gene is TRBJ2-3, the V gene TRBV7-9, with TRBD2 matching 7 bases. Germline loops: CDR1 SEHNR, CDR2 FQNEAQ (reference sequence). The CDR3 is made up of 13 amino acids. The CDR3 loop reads CASSLTSEGTQYF. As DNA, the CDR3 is TGTGCTAGCAGCCTTACTAGCGAGGGAACGCAGTATTTT.

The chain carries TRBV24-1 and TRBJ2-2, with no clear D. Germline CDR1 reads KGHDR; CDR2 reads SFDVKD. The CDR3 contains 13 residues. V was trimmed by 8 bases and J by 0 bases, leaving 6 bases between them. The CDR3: CATTGPNTGELFF. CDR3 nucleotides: TGTGCCACCACCGGTCCGAACACCGGGGAGCTGTTTTTT.

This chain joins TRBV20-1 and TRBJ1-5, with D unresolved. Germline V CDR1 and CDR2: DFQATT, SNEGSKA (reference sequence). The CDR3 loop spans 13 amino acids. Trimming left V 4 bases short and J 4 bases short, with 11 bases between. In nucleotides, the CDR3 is TGCAGTGCTACCCGACGAGGGAATCAGCCCCAGCATTTT. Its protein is CSATRRGNQPQHF.

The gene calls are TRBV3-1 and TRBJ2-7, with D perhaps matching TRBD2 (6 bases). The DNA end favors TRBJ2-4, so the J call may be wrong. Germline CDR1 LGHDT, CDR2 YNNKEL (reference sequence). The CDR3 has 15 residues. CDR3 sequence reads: CASSREAGWGNIQYF. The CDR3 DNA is TGTGCCAGCAGCCGAGAGGCGGGATGGGGGAACATTCAGTACTTC.